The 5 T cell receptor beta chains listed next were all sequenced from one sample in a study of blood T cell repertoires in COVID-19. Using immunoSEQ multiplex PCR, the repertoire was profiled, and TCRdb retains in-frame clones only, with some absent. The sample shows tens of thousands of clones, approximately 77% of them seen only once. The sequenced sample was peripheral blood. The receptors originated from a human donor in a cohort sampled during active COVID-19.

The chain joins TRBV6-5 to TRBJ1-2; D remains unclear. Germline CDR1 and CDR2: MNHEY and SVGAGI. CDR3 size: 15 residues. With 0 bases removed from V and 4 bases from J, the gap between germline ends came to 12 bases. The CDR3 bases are TGTGCCAGCAGTTACTCAGCTCCCCCGGTCTATGGCTACACCTTC. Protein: CASSYSAPPVYGYTF.

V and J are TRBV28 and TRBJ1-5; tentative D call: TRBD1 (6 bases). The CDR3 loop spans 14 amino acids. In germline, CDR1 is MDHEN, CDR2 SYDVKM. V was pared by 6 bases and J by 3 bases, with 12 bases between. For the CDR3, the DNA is TGTGCCAGCAGCACCACAGGGAACAATCAGCCCCAGCATTTT. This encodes CASSTTGNNQPQHF.

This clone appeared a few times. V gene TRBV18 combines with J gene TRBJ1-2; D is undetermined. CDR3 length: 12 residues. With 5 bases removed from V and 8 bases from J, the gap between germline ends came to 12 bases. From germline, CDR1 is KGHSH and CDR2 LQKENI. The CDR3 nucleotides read TGTGCCAGCTCATCCGACGGAGACGGCTACACCTTC. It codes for CASSSDGDGYTF.

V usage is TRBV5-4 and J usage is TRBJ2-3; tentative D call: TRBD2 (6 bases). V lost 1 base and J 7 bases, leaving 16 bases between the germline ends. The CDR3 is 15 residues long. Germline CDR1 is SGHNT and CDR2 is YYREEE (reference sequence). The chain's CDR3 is CASSLTSRPGNTQYF. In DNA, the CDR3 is TGTGCCAGCAGCTTGACTAGCCGGCCCGGAAATACGCAGTATTTT.

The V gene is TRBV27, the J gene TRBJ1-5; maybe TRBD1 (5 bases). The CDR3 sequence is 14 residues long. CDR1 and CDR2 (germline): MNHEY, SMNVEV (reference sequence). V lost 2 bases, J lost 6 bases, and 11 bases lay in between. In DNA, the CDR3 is TGTGCCAGCAGTTTAGGCAGGGCAGGTCAGCCCCAGCATTTT. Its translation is CASSLGRAGQPQHF.